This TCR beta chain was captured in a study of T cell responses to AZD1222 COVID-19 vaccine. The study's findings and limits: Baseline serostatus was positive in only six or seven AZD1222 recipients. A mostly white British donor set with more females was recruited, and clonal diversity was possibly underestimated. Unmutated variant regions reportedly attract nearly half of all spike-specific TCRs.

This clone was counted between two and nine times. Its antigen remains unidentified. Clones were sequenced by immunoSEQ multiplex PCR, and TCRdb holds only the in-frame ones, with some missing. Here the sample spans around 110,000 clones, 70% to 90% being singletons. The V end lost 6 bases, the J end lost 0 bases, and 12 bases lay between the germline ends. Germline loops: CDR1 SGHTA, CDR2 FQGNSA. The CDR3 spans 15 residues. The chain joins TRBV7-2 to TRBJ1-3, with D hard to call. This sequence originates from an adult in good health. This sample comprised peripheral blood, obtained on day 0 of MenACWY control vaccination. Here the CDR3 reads CASREQPLSGNTIYF. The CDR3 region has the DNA TGTGCCAGCAGAGAACAGCCTCTCTCTGGAAACACCATATATTTT.